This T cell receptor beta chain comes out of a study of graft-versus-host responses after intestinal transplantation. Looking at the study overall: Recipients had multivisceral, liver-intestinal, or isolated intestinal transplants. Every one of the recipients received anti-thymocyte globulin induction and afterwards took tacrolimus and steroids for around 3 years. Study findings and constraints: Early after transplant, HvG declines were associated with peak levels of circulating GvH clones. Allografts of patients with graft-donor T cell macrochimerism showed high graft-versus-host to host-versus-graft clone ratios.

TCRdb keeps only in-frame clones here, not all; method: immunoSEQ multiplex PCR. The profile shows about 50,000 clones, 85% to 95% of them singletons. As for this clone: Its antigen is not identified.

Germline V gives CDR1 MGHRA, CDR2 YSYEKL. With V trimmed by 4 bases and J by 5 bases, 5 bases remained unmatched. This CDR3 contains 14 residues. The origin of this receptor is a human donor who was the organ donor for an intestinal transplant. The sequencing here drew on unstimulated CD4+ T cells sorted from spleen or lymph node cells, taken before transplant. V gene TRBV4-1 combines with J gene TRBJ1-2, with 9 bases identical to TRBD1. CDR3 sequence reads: CASSPDRGPYGYTF. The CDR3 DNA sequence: TGCGCCAGCAGCCCGGACAGGGGCCCGTATGGCTACACCTTC.